This is a list of T cell receptor beta chains from one sample in a study of blood T cell repertoires in COVID-19. TCRdb's copy holds only in-frame clones and misses some; the assay was immunoSEQ multiplex PCR. The table records about 80,000 clones, roughly 78% of them present only once. Sequencing was performed on peripheral blood. The receptors derive from a man in his sixties with acute or convalescent COVID-19. Each CDR3 is given without its conserved first and last residue. Each record gives: clone size, V gene, J gene, CDR3 length, CDR3 protein. Clone size is not always given. Where it is, it says once, few, many or a class for expanded clones.

abundance: -
v_gene: TRBV3-1/TRBV3-2
j_gene: TRBJ2-2
len: 14
CDR3aa: ASSLRQTSGTGELF

abundance: once
v_gene: TRBV5-8
j_gene: TRBJ2-5
len: 14
CDR3aa: ASRPLGSGGLETQY

abundance: -
v_gene: TRBV28
j_gene: TRBJ2-7
len: 13
CDR3aa: ASSGADSSSYEQY

abundance: -
v_gene: TRBV18
j_gene: TRBJ1-4
len: 14
CDR3aa: ASSPPGAGTNEKLF

abundance: -
v_gene: TRBV1
j_gene: TRBJ2-7
len: 14
CDR3aa: TSSQDSHGTADEQY

abundance: few
v_gene: TRBV5-4
j_gene: TRBJ1-6
len: 13
CDR3aa: ASSPGTDRGSPLH

abundance: -
v_gene: TRBV12-3/TRBV12-4
j_gene: TRBJ2-3
len: 11
CDR3aa: ASSLAEAHTQY

abundance: -
v_gene: TRBV19
j_gene: TRBJ1-6
len: 18
CDR3aa: ASSTDSGTGGSSYNSPLH

abundance: -
v_gene: TRBV4-3
j_gene: TRBJ1-1
len: 12
CDR3aa: ASSQDPPNTEAF

abundance: -
v_gene: TRBV7-8
j_gene: TRBJ1-2
len: 13
CDR3aa: ASSLVGQPLNGYT

abundance: once
v_gene: TRBV2
j_gene: TRBJ1-5
len: 12
CDR3aa: ASSRQGDNQPQH

abundance: -
v_gene: TRBV28
j_gene: TRBJ2-5
len: 13
CDR3aa: ASTPSGLQGETQY

abundance: -
v_gene: TRBV5-4
j_gene: TRBJ2-1
len: 17
CDR3aa: ASSRPSIGPGLGTNEQF

abundance: -
v_gene: TRBV9
j_gene: TRBJ2-3
len: 12
CDR3aa: ASGGGLRTDTQY

abundance: few
v_gene: TRBV3-1/TRBV3-2
j_gene: TRBJ1-2
len: 12
CDR3aa: ASSPGWGERGYT

abundance: -
v_gene: TRBV24-1
j_gene: TRBJ2-7
len: 10
CDR3aa: ATSDFQVLQY